The 10 T cell receptor beta chains given below trace back to one sample, sequenced in a study of T cells in Graves' hyperthyroidism and ophthalmopathy. RNA transcripts were the template for amplifying TCR beta CDR3 regions. With the HTBI primer set, the TCR CDR3 went through a first round of RT-PCR. TCRdb re-called the multiplex PCR reads with MiXCR, one entry per CDR3 protein. The table records under 350,000 distinct CDR3 sequences, roughly 18% of them present only once. The sequencing sample was made of blood. These TCRs come from a woman aged 45-65 years with Graves' hyperthyroidism.

This clonotype was seen only once. The chain has TRBV7-9 and TRBJ1-3; TRBD1 is a possible D gene (5 bases). The CDR3 has 17 amino acids. The V end was cut by 2 bases, the J end by 0 bases, with 14 bases between. Germline lookup yields CDR1 SEHNR and CDR2 FQNEAQ (reference sequence). This CDR3 reads CASSLYRGGSSGNTIYF. The CDR3 DNA sequence: TGTGCCAGCAGCTTATATCGTGGGGGGAGCTCTGGAAACACCATATATTTT.

This clonotype came up a few times. V usage is TRBV19 and J usage is TRBJ2-1; a possible D gene is TRBD1 (7 bases). CDR3 size: 15 residues. V was trimmed by 5 bases and J by 7 bases, leaving 18 bases between them. Germline V lookup: CDR1 LNHDA, CDR2 SQIVND (reference sequence). CDR3 nucleotides: TGTGCCAGTAGTGAACATCAGGGGGGTATTAATGAGCAGTTCTTC. Encoded protein: CASSEHQGGINEQFF.

This clonotype appeared many times. The chain has TRBV5-1 and TRBJ2-1; TRBD2 matches 7 bases. Per germline, CDR1 SGHRS and CDR2 YFSETQ. The CDR3 length is 16 residues. The V segment lost 1 base and the J segment 6 bases; nucleotides outside the gene matches: 10. The CDR3 DNA reads as TGCGCCAGCAGCTTGATCTTCCAGGGCGGGGGCAATGAGCAGTTCTTC. As protein: CASSLIFQGGGNEQFF.

There are a few counts of this clonotype. V is TRBV20-1 and J is TRBJ2-2; 7 bases are a match to TRBD1. The germline gives CDR1 DFQATT, CDR2 SNEGSKA (reference sequence). The CDR3 is 13 residues long. The junction had 4 bases not matched to a gene; V was cut back by 3 bases and J by 6 bases. This CDR3 is CSASDRAAGELFF. In DNA, the CDR3 is TGCAGTGCTAGTGACAGGGCTGCCGGGGAGCTGTTTTTT.

This chain joins TRBV6-6 and TRBJ1-2; 7 nucleotides agree with TRBD1. J gave up 0 bases and V 3 bases, and 4 bases lay outside the gene matches. Germline V gene sequence: CDR1 MNHNY, CDR2 SVGAGI (reference sequence). This CDR3 has 15 amino acids. The CDR3 nucleotides are TGTGCCAGCAGTTATTCCGACAGGGCTAACTATGGCTACACCTTC. Its translation is CASSYSDRANYGYTF.

The chain carries TRBV6-1 and TRBJ1-1; D is unclear. Trimming cost V 6 bases and J 1 base, with 15 bases left between them. Germline-derived CDR1 and CDR2 are MNHNS and SASEGT. This CDR3 comprises 15 residues. CDR3 residues: CASRSLGHENTEAFF. The CDR3 nucleotides are TGTGCCAGCAGGTCGCTAGGGCACGAGAACACTGAAGCTTTCTTT.

The rearrangement links TRBV4-2 to TRBJ2-3; TRBD1 matches 11 bases. Germline V lookup: CDR1 LGHNA, CDR2 YNFKEQ. Unmatched junction bases numbered 4, after V lost 1 base and J lost 4 bases. This CDR3 comprises 16 residues. The CDR3 sequence: CASSQGTGGLADTQYF. DNA of the CDR3: TGTGCCAGCAGCCAAGGGACAGGGGGCCTGGCAGATACGCAGTATTTT.

The chain couples TRBV14 to TRBJ1-1, with 9 bases lining up with TRBD1. The germline gives CDR1 SGHDN, CDR2 FVKESK. Trimming took 2 bases from V and 4 from J; bases not matched to a gene: 8. The length of the CDR3 is 16 residues. CDR3 bases: TGTGCCAGCAGCCAAAGGAGGACAGGGGCCGGCACTGAAGCTTTCTTT. This encodes CASSQRRTGAGTEAFF.

This clonotype was counted many times. The chain links TRBV27 to TRBJ2-1, with D possibly matching TRBD2 (7 bases). Trimming took 1 base from V and 5 from J, leaving 15 bases between them. Germline V gene sequence: CDR1 MNHEY, CDR2 SMNVEV (reference sequence). The CDR3 length is 16 residues. The CDR3 DNA follows: TGTGCCAGCAGTTTATGGGGAGGGGGGTTCCACAATGAGCAGTTCTTC. Translating gives CASSLWGGGFHNEQFF.

This clonotype showed up many times. The genes are TRBV2 and TRBJ2-3, with D possibly being TRBD1 (6 bases). The V end lost 7 bases, the J end lost 3 bases, and 11 bases lay between the germline ends. In germline, CDR1 is SNHLY, CDR2 FYNNEI. The CDR3 spans 13 residues. This chain's CDR3 is CASTTQGTDTQYF. The CDR3 DNA sequence: TGTGCCAGCACTACGCAGGGGACAGATACGCAGTATTTT.